This entry describes one TCR beta chain. What it recognizes is unknown. With no exception, relapse followed autologous stem cell transplantation in all patients, and brentuximab vedotin exposure varied. Using immunoSEQ multiplex PCR, the repertoire was profiled, and TCRdb retains in-frame clones only, with some absent. The data show about 20,000 clones, approximately 84% seen once. This specimen belongs to a study of PD-1 blockade in classical Hodgkin lymphoma. Findings and limits, study-wide: According to reports, newly diagnosed patients had lower baseline TCR diversity than healthy donors, and relapsed/refractory patients had lower baseline TCR diversity still. By C4D1, diversity of CD4+ TCRs had risen significantly, whereas that of CD8+ TCRs had not.

The CDR3 has 16 amino acids. CDR1 LGHNA and CDR2 YSLEER come from the germline V gene. V was clipped by 0 bases and J by 4 bases; unmatched bases: 7. The sequenced sample was peripheral blood mononuclear cells (PBMCs), obtained at baseline. The source is a human donor with classical Hodgkin lymphoma. The chain recombines TRBV4-3 with TRBJ2-3; 7 nucleotides match TRBD1. The CDR3 DNA is TGCGCCAGCAGCCAAGATCTGAGGGGGCCCGCAGATACGCAGTATTTT. The encoded protein is CASSQDLRGPADTQYF.